This is a list of T cell receptor beta chains from one sample in a study of blood T cell repertoires in COVID-19. The method was immunoSEQ multiplex PCR; TCRdb's version includes in-frame clones alone and lacks a portion of them. Of some 250,000 clones in the sample, 85% to 90% were seen once. The material sequenced was PBMCs or T cells enriched from blood (not recorded which). All receptors derive from a man aged 35-49 years who had recovered from COVID-19. Both conserved end residues are part of each CDR3. The D gene is left open where the match is weak. Clone size is shown for a subset of rows, as once, few, many or a class of expanded clone.

v_gene	abundance	d_gene	j_gene	CDR3nt	CDR3aa
TRBV9	-	-	TRBJ1-1	TGTGCCAGCAGCCCAGACAGGTCTATGAACACTGAAGCTTTCTTT	CASSPDRSMNTEAFF
TRBV15	once	-	TRBJ2-6	TGTGCCACCAGCAGTGGACTCTCTGGGGCCAACGTCCTGACTTTC	CATSSGLSGANVLTF
TRBV1	once	-	TRBJ2-2	TGCACCAAGGGACTAGCGGAAAAAGACGAGACCCCCGGGGAGCTGTTTTTT	CTKGLAEKDETPGELFF
TRBV19	-	TRBD1	TRBJ1-2	TGTGCCAGTAGTATATCTCCAGGGGGAAATTATAACTATGGCTACACCTTC	CASSISPGGNYNYGYTF
TRBV19	-	-	TRBJ1-5	TGTGCCAGTCTACCGGGACTCCAACAGCCCCAGCATTTT	CASLPGLQQPQHF
TRBV28	-	-	TRBJ2-2	TGTGCCAGCAGTCCTACCCTCGCCGGGGAGCTGTTTTTT	CASSPTLAGELFF
TRBV5-8	-	TRBD1	TRBJ2-4	TGTGCCAGCAGCTTGACAGGGGAAAACATTCAGTACTTC	CASSLTGENIQYF
TRBV7-2	-	-	TRBJ2-7	TGTGCCAGCAGCTTAGGTGGATTGGGGGCCCCCTCCGAGCAGTACTTC	CASSLGGLGAPSEQYF
TRBV9	-	-	TRBJ2-2	TGTGCCAGCACCGGTCCCGGGGAGCTGTTTTTT	CASTGPGELFF
TRBV5-1	-	-	TRBJ2-3	TGCGCCAGCAGCTTGGAGTCAGACACAGATACGCAGTATTTT	CASSLESDTDTQYF
TRBV5-1	-	-	TRBJ2-2	TGCGCCAGCAGCTTCCGGGTGGACACCGGGGAGCTGTTTTTT	CASSFRVDTGELFF
TRBV4-1	-	TRBD1	TRBJ2-1	TGCGCCAGCAGAACGACAGGGGGGACGTACTACAATGAGCAGTTCTTC	CASRTTGGTYYNEQFF
TRBV11-3	-	TRBD2	TRBJ2-7	TGTGCCAGCAGCTTAGCAGCGGGAGGCGAGCAGTACTTC	CASSLAAGGEQYF
TRBV24-1	-	TRBD1	TRBJ1-2	TGTGCCACCAGTGATAAGGACAGGGGAAACTATGGCTACACCTTC	CATSDKDRGNYGYTF
TRBV2	-	-	TRBJ1-5	TGTGCCAGCAAAATACAGGGTCGGCAGCCCCAGCATTTT	CASKIQGRQPQHF
TRBV7-2	-	TRBD1	TRBJ2-1	TGTGCCAGCAGCCCCCACAGGGGTTCCTACAATGAGCAGTTCTTC	CASSPHRGSYNEQFF
TRBV6-2/TRBV6-3	-	-	TRBJ1-5	TGTGCCAGCAGTTACGAGCTCCTCACGGGGCCCCAGCATTTT	CASSYELLTGPQHF
TRBV19	once	TRBD1	TRBJ2-5	TGTGCCAGTAGTATCGGACAGGGCAGAGAGACCCAGTACTTC	CASSIGQGRETQYF
TRBV6-5	-	TRBD1	TRBJ1-6	TGTGCCAGCAGTTACTCGTTGACAGGGAATAATTCACCCCTCCACTTT	CASSYSLTGNNSPLHF
TRBV7-6	-	-	TRBJ1-5	TGTGCCAGCAGCTTCGGGGGTTACAATCAGCCCCAGCATTTT	CASSFGGYNQPQHF
TRBV29-1	-	TRBD2	TRBJ2-3	TGCAGCGTTGAGGCGGACGGGGGGATTACAGATACGCAGTATTTT	CSVEADGGITDTQYF
TRBV29-1	-	-	TRBJ1-2	TGCAGCGTACCAGGTCCTTCTAACTATGGCTACACCTTC	CSVPGPSNYGYTF
TRBV18	-	TRBD2	TRBJ2-7	TGTGCCAGCTCACCACCAGGGGCCCTAGCGGGAGGCTACGAGCAGTACTTC	CASSPPGALAGGYEQYF
TRBV3-1/TRBV3-2	-	TRBD1	TRBJ1-6	TGTGCCAGCAGCCAAGGGACAGGACACCGTAGGAATAATTCACCCCTCCACTTT	CASSQGTGHRRNNSPLHF
TRBV4-2	-	TRBD2	TRBJ2-7	TGTGCCAGCAGCGACGTGACTAGCGGACCTTCCTACGAGCAGTACTTC	CASSDVTSGPSYEQYF
TRBV25-1	-	-	TRBJ2-1	TGTGCCAGCAGTGAGGGTGCAGGGCAGTTCTTC	CASSEGAGQFF
TRBV27	-	-	TRBJ2-7	TGTGCCAGCAGTTTATGGGGGCCCGACGAGCAGTACTTC	CASSLWGPDEQYF
TRBV10-3	-	TRBD2	TRBJ2-7	TGTGCCATCAGTGGGGGACTAGCGGTTGCCTACGAGCAGTACTTC	CAISGGLAVAYEQYF
TRBV18	-	TRBD1	TRBJ1-6	TGTGCCAGCTCACCGGGGACAGGGGCTTCACCCCTCCACTTT	CASSPGTGASPLHF
TRBV5-6	-	-	TRBJ2-7	TGTGCCAGCAGCTTTGATACAGAACTCTGGTACGAGCAGTACTTC	CASSFDTELWYEQYF
TRBV21-1	-	-	TRBJ1-4	TGTGCCAGCAAAACCCAGGGTCTGTTTTTT	CASKTQGLFF
TRBV2	-	TRBD2	TRBJ2-1	TGTGCCAGCAGGATTCCGGGGACTAGCGGGGGGGACTACAATGAGCAGTTCTTC	CASRIPGTSGGDYNEQFF
TRBV18	-	-	TRBJ1-1	TGTGCCAGCTCACCCGGACACCTAAACACTGAAGCTTTCTTT	CASSPGHLNTEAFF
TRBV4-3	-	TRBD2	TRBJ2-5	TGCGCCAGCAGCAAAAGGGACTATAGGACCCCATACCAAGAGACCCAGTACTTC	CASSKRDYRTPYQETQYF
TRBV11-3	-	TRBD2	TRBJ2-2	TGTGCCAGCAGCTTAGGACTAGCGGGGGGCCGTACCGGGGAGCTGTTTTTT	CASSLGLAGGRTGELFF
TRBV27	-	-	TRBJ2-7	TGTGCCAGCAGCCGGGGGACCGTCTACGAGCAGTACTTC	CASSRGTVYEQYF
TRBV15	-	TRBD1	TRBJ2-1	TGTGCCACCAGCATCCGGGACAGGGGATTAAATGAGCAGTTCTTC	CATSIRDRGLNEQFF
TRBV11-3	-	-	TRBJ1-3	TGTGCCAGCAGCACCCAATCGGGGGGTCTCTCTGGAAACACCATATATTTT	CASSTQSGGLSGNTIYF
TRBV27	once	-	TRBJ2-7	TGTGCCAGCAGTTTATCGCCAGGAGGCTACGAGCAGTACTTC	CASSLSPGGYEQYF
TRBV11-3	-	TRBD1	TRBJ1-4	TGTGCCAGCAGCTTAGACGGGACAGGGGGCAGGGAAAAACTGTTTTTT	CASSLDGTGGREKLFF
TRBV5-1	-	-	TRBJ1-1	TGCGCCAGCACGACAAACCTGAACACTGAAGCTTTCTTT	CASTTNLNTEAFF
TRBV4-2	once	TRBD2	TRBJ2-7	TGTGCCAGCAGCCAAAAGACTAGCGGGGGAAACGAGCAGTACTTC	CASSQKTSGGNEQYF
TRBV9	-	TRBD2	TRBJ2-1	TGTGCCAGCAGCGTAGCGGGAGGGCGCTACAATGAGCAGTTCTTC	CASSVAGGRYNEQFF
TRBV5-1	-	TRBD1	TRBJ1-5	TGCGCCAGCAGCCGAGACAGGGGTGAGCCCCAGCATTTT	CASSRDRGEPQHF
TRBV5-4	-	-	TRBJ2-7	TGTGCCAGCAGCTTGTACGGGACAAGCGACTACGAGCAGTACTTC	CASSLYGTSDYEQYF
TRBV14	-	-	TRBJ2-5	TGTGCCAGCAGCCAGTCGGGAGCGGAGACCCAGTACTTC	CASSQSGAETQYF
TRBV12-3/TRBV12-4	-	-	TRBJ1-1	TGTGCCAGCAGGCCGGGGGGCTTCACTGAAGCTTTCTTT	CASRPGGFTEAFF
TRBV5-4	-	TRBD2	TRBJ2-7	TGTGCCAGCAGCTTGCAAGGACTAGGCGACGAGCAGTACTTC	CASSLQGLGDEQYF
TRBV18	-	-	TRBJ1-5	TGTGCCAGCTCACCAGTCGCGGGTAGCAATCAGCCCCAGCATTTT	CASSPVAGSNQPQHF
TRBV5-1	once	-	TRBJ1-1	TGCGCCAGCAGCCCCTTAGCGCCTCGAGAAGCTTTCTTT	CASSPLAPREAFF
TRBV6-1	-	TRBD1	TRBJ1-5	TGTGCCAGCACTGAAACAGGGGCTCAGCCCCAGCATTTT	CASTETGAQPQHF
TRBV15	few	-	TRBJ1-5	TGTGCCACCAGCAGAGCCAATTCAGGTCAGCCCCAGCATTTT	CATSRANSGQPQHF